This TCR beta chain was sequenced for a study of cytomegalovirus exposure and HLA in healthy donors. Study results and caveats: Most TCR sequences were uncommon, yet certain public TCRs appeared in many donors. In vitro experiments confirmed that three CMV-associated chains were specific for CMV antigens.

The CDR3 consists of 13 residues. Trimming took 8 bases from V and 6 from J; bases not matched to a gene: 7. CDR1 is MNHNS and CDR2 is SASEGT in the germline V gene. The data were produced by immunoSEQ multiplex PCR, yet TCRdb's version contains in-frame clones alone and is incomplete. The sample includes roughly 150,000 clones, roughly 89% of them seen just once. A remark on this clone: The antigen is not known.

The V call is TRBV6-1, the J call TRBJ2-7; the match to TRBD1 covers 10 bases. This clonotype was sampled from a woman between 18 and 30 years old in good health and CMV-seropositive. The sequencing input was PBMCs. CDR3 coding DNA: TGTGCCAGCCTCCAAAGGGACAGGGGCGAGCAGTACTTC. It translates to CASLQRDRGEQYF.